This T cell receptor (beta chain) was identified during a study of shared clonotypes between healthy human individuals. CDR3 length equals 14 residues. After removal of 6 bases from V and 8 bases from J, the junction contained 9 bases not matched to a gene. Germline values: CDR1 MNHEY, CDR2 SMNVEV (reference sequence). The assay was immunoSEQ multiplex PCR, and TCRdb's table has in-frame clones only and misses some. The sample lists millions of clones; over 85% were seen once. In its sample, this clone was seen once. The naive CD8 fraction comprised CD45RO-negative cells positively selected for CCR7 and excluded terminally differentiated effector memory CD45RA+ cells.

The clonotype comes from a man aged 18 to 30 in good health. The sequencing input was naive CD8+ T cells sorted from blood. This sequence joins TRBV27 and TRBJ2-1; TRBD1 matches at 8 bases. DNA of the CDR3: TGTGCCAGCAGAAGACAGGGGTTGTTGGATGAGCAGTTCTTC. This codes for CASRRQGLLDEQFF.